This record looks at one T cell receptor beta chain sequence and its context. Germline CDR1 is SGDLS and CDR2 is YYNGEE. The CDR3 contains 15 residues. V gave up 4 bases and J gave up 5 bases, with 16 bases separating them. This sample is part of a study of early T cells in non-severe SARS-CoV-2 infection. TCRdb fed the 5' RACE reads into MiXCR, producing one record per CDR3 protein. The sample has tens of thousands of distinct CDR3 sequences; 5.5% to 6.5% are singletons. This sequence joins TRBV9 and TRBJ2-1; the D gene is possibly TRBD1 (6 bases). This TCR derives from an adult who was a healthcare worker with PCR-confirmed SARS-CoV-2 infection or an uninfected control (not recorded which). This specimen consisted of whole blood, obtained at baseline. The CDR3 DNA follows: TGTGCCAGCAGCCCCTATTGGACAGCAGACAATGAGCAGTTCTTC. This sequence encodes CASSPYWTADNEQFF.